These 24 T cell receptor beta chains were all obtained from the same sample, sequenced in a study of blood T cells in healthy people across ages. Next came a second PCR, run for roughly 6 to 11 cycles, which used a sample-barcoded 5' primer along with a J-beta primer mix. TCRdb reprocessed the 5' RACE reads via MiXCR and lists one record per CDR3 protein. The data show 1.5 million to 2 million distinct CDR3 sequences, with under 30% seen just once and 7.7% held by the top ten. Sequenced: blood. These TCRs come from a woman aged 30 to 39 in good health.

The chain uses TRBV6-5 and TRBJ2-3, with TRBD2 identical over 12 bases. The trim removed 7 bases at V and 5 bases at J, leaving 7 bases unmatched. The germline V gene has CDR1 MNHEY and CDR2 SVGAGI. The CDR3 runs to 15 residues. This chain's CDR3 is CASTETGLAGDTQYF. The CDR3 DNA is TGTGCCAGCACCGAGACGGGACTAGCGGGAGATACGCAGTATTTT.

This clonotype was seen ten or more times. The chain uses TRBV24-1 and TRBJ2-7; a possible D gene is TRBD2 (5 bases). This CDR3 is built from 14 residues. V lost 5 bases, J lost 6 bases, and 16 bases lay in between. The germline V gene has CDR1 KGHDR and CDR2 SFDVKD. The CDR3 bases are TGTGCCACCAGTGGTTCCACCCCGGGGTCCGAGCAGTACTTC. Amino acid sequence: CATSGSTPGSEQYF.

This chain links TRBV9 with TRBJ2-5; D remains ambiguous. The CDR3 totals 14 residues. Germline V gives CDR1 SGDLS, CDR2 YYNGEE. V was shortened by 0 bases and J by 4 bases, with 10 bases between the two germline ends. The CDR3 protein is CASSVAHQRETQYF. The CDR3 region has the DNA TGTGCCAGCAGCGTAGCCCACCAGAGAGAGACCCAGTACTTC.

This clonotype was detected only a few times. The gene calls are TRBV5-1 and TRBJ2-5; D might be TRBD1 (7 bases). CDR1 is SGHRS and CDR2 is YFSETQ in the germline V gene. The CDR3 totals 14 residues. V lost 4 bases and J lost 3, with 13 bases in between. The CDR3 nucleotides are TGCGCCAGCAGCGGGGGGACAGCAGAAGAGACCCAGTACTTC. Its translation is CASSGGTAEETQYF.

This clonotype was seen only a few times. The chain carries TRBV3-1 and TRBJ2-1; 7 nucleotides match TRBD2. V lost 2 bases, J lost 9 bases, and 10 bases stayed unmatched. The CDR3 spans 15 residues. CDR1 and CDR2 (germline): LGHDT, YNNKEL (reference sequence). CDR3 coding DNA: TGTGCCAGCAGCCAAAGGTGGGGCGGGAGCAGTGAGCAGTTCTTC. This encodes CASSQRWGGSSEQFF.

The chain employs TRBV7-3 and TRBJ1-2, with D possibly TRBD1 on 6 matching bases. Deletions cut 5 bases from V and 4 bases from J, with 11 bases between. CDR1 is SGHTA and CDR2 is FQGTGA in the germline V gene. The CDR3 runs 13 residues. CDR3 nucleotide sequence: TGTGCCAGCAGCGTACAGGGAGGCTATGGCTACACCTTC. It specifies CASSVQGGYGYTF.

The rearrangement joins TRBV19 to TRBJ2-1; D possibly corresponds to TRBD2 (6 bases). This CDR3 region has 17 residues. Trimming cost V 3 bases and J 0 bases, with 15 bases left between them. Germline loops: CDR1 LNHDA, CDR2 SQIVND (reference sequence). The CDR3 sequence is CASSMEGLQSSYNEQFF. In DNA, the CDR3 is TGTGCCAGTAGTATGGAGGGACTCCAAAGCTCCTACAATGAGCAGTTCTTC. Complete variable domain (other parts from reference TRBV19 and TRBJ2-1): DGGITQSPKYLFRKEGQNVTLSCEQNLNHDAMYWYRQDPGQGLRLIYYSQIVNDFQKGDIAEGYSVSREKKESFPLTVTSAQKNPTAFYLCASSMEGLQSSYNEQFFGPGTRLTVL.

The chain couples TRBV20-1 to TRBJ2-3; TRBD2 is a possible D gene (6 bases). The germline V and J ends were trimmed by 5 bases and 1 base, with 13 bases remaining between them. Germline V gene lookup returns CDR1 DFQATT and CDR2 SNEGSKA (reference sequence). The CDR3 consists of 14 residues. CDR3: CSAGGGEGTDTQYF. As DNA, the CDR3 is TGCAGTGCTGGGGGTGGGGAGGGCACAGATACGCAGTATTTT.

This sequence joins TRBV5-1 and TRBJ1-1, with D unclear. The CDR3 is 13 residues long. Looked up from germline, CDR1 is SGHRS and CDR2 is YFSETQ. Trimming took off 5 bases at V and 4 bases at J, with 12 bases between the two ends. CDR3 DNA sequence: TGCGCCAGCAGGGTCGTGGGCGCCACTGAAGCTTTCTTT. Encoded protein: CASRVVGATEAFF.

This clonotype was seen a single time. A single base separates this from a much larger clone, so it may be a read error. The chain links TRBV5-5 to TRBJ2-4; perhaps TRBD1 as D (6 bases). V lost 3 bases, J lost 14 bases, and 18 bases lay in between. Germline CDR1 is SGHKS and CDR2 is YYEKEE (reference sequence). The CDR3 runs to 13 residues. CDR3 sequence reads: CASSSGHNYEKYF. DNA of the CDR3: TGTGCCAGCAGCTCGGGACATAACTACGAGAAGTACTTC. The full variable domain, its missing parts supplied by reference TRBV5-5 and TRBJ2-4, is DAGVTQSPTHLIKTRGQQVTLRCSPISGHKSVSWYQQVLGQGPQFIFQYYEKEERGRGNFPDRFSARQFPNYSSELNVNALLLGDSALYLCASSSGHNYEKYFGAGTRLSVL.

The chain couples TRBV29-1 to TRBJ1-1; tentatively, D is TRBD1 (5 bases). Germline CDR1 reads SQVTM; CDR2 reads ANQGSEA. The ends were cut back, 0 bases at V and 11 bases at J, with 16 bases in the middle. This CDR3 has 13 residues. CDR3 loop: CSVEEGDVSRAFF. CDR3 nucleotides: TGCAGCGTTGAAGAGGGGGATGTCAGTAGGGCTTTCTTT.

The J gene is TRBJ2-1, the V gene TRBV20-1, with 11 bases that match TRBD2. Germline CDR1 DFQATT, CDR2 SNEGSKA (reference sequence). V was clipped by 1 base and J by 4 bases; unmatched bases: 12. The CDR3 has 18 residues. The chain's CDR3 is CSARGLLGLADQYNEQFF. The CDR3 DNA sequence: TGCAGTGCTAGAGGCCTGTTGGGACTAGCGGACCAGTACAATGAGCAGTTCTTC.

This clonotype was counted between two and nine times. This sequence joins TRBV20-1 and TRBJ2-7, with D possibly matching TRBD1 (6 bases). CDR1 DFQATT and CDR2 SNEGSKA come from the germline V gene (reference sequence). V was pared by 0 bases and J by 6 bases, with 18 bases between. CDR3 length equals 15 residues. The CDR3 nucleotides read TGCAGTGCTAGAGATCCTGGCAGGGGAGAGGTCGAGCAGTACTTC. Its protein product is CSARDPGRGEVEQYF.

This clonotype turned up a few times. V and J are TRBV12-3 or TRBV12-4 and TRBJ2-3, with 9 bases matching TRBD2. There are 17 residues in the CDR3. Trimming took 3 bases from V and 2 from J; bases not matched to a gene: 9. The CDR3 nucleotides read TGTGCCAGCAGTTTTCGTAAGACTAGCGGATTCACAGATACGCAGTATTTT. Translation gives CASSFRKTSGFTDTQYF.

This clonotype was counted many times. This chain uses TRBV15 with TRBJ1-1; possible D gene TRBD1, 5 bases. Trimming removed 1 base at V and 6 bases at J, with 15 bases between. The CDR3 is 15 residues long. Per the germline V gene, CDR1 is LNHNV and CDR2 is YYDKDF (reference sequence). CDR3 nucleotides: TGTGCCACCAGCAGAGTCATTGGAGGGGTCGCTGAAGCTTTCTTT. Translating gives CATSRVIGGVAEAFF.

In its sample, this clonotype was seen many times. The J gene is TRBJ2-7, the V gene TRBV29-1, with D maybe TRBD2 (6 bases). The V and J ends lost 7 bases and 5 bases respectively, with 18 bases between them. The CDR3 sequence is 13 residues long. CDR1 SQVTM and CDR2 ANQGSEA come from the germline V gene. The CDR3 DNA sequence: TGCAGCGCAGGAGGGACTGACCCCAACGAGCAGTACTTC. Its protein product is CSAGGTDPNEQYF.

CDR3 bases: TGTGCCAGTAGTACTGACAGGGGGCGAAGCTCCTACAATGAGCAGTTCTTC. This encodes CASSTDRGRSSYNEQFF. This chain joins TRBV19 and TRBJ2-1; TRBD1 matches 10 bases. The J segment lost 0 bases and the V segment lost 4 bases, leaving 6 bases of the junction unmatched. Germline lookup yields CDR1 LNHDA and CDR2 SQIVND (reference sequence). CDR3 length: 17 residues.

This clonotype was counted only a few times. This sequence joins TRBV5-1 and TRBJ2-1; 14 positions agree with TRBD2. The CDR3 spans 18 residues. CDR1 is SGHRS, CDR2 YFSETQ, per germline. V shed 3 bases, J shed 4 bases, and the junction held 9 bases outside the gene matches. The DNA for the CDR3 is TGCGCCAGCAGCTGGACTAGCGGGGGGCCCTTAGGATACAATGAGCAGTTCTTC. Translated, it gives CASSWTSGGPLGYNEQFF.

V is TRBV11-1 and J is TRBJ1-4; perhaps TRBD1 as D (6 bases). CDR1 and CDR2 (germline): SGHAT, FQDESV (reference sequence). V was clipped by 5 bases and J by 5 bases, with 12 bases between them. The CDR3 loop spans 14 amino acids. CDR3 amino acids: CASSRRGLNEKLFF. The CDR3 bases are TGTGCCAGCAGCCGCAGGGGCCTGAATGAAAAACTGTTTTTT. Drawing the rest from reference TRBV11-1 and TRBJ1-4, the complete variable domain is EAEVAQSPRYKITEKSQAVAFWCDPISGHATLYWYRQILGQGPELLVQFQDESVVDDSQLPKDRFSAERLKGVDSTLKIQPAELGDSAMYLCASSRRGLNEKLFFGSGTQLSVL.

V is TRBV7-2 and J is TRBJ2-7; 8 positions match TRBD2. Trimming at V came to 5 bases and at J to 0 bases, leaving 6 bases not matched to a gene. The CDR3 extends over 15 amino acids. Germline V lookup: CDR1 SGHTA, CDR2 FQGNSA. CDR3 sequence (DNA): TGTGCCAGCAGCCGGGAGGCGGGAGGCTCCTACGAGCAGTACTTC. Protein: CASSREAGGSYEQYF.

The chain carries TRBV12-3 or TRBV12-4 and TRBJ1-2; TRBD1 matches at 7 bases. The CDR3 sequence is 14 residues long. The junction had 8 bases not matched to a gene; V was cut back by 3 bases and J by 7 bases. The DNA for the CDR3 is TGTGCCAGCAGTTTTAAGGGGGCAGCTAGTGGCTACACCTTC. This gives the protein CASSFKGAASGYTF.

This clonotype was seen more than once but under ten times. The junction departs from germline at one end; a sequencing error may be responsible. CDR3 in amino acids: CATSEVGTGANVLTF. Written as DNA, the CDR3 is TGTGCCACCAGCGAAGTTGGGACTGGGGCCAACGTCCTGACTTTC. The chain links TRBV5-6 to TRBJ2-6, with D hard to call. The CDR3 runs 15 residues. Germline assignment: CDR1 SGHDT and CDR2 YYEEEE.

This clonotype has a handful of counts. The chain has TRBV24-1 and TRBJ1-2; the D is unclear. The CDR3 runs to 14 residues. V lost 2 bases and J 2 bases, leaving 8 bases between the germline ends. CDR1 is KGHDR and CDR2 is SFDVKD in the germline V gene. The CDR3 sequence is CATSDSRINYGYTF. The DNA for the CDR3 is TGTGCCACCAGTGATTCTCGGATAAACTATGGCTACACCTTC.

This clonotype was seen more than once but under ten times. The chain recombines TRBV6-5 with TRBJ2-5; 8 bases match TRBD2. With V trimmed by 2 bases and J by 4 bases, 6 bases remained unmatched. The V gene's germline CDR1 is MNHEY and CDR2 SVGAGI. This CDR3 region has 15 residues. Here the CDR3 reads CASSYQGLGGETQYF. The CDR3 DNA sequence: TGTGCCAGCAGTTACCAGGGACTAGGAGGAGAGACCCAGTACTTC.